This T cell receptor (beta chain) was identified during a study of blood T cell repertoires in COVID-19 (dated by TCRdb to about 2020). Regarding the study in general: Collaborator samples came from the United States, Italy and Spain and covered acute and convalescent phases of COVID-19. The material from the prospective study consisted of cDNA or gDNA derived from T cells, B-cell-depleted T cells, or PBMCs. The repertoires were released in a freely available public database intended as a resource for research on the immune response to SARS-CoV-2. Where available, HLA class I and class II types were taken from metadata supplied by the sample provider and were not determined by assay-based typing. Nearly every sample came with metadata listing a de-identified subject ID, COVID-19 status, age in years and sex. Subjects who had been exposed to COVID-19, were actively infected with it, or had recovered from it provided the deeply sampled blood TCRbeta repertoires that made up the dataset. The samples were drawn from the first 160 participants of the ongoing ImmuneRACE study and from over 950 subjects provided by 6 global collaborators.

The CDR3 runs 14 residues from the cysteine to the phenylalanine. Only the CDR3 portion is preserved as DNA: 42 bases, with reading frame beginning at the first base. Looking up the germline V gene yields CDR1 SNHLY and CDR2 FYNNEI. For this clone: Its specific antigen is unknown. Sequence at one end of the junction differs from germline and may be a read error.

TCRbeta CDR3 regions were amplified from genomic DNA using the immunoSEQ Assay, a bias-controlled multiplex PCR. On the study's bioinformatics: Within the assay, amplification of reference gene primers was used to estimate how many nucleated cells each sample contained. Sequence reads were collapsed and filtered to measure the absolute abundance of every unique TCRbeta CDR3 rearrangement. For each sample, productive Simpson clonality was calculated as the square root of Simpson's diversity index over productive rearrangements. In its TCRdb copy, this immuneACCESS table keeps in-frame sequences only and misses some clones. Where compared with another copy, unresolved V genes explain less than half of these, and the others have no known cause. D and trimming come from the DNA, and the V and J calls and clone size come from that table. The sample records 400,000 to 550,000 clones, 87% of which are singletons. The ten largest clones add up to under 2% of the sample.

Paper-wide results and their limitations: How much clinical and demographic metadata was included differed by source and by participant, and the metadata was provided uncurated.

Enrolling through a virtual design, the prospective study's participants ranged in age from roughly 18 to 95 years and lived across 24 United States geographic areas. Cohort assignment in the prospective study relied on participant-reported clinical history from a screening survey and a study questionnaire. Each participant in the prospective study had whole blood, serum and a nasopharyngeal or oropharyngeal swab collected by mobile phlebotomists. Participants in the prospective study had the option to provide additional blood draws and questionnaires over a roughly 2-month period. Before DNA extraction, prospective study blood samples were shipped either frozen or at room temperature.

This receptor was identified in a young woman with acute COVID-19. The chain is made from TRBV2 and TRBJ1-4; TRBD1 agrees with 7 junctional bases. Sequencing was carried out using PBMCs or T cells enriched from blood (not recorded which). The CDR3 protein: CASGDRVTNEKLFF. The DNA sequence reads TGTGCCAGCGGTGACAGGGTTACTAATGAAAAACTGTTTTTT.